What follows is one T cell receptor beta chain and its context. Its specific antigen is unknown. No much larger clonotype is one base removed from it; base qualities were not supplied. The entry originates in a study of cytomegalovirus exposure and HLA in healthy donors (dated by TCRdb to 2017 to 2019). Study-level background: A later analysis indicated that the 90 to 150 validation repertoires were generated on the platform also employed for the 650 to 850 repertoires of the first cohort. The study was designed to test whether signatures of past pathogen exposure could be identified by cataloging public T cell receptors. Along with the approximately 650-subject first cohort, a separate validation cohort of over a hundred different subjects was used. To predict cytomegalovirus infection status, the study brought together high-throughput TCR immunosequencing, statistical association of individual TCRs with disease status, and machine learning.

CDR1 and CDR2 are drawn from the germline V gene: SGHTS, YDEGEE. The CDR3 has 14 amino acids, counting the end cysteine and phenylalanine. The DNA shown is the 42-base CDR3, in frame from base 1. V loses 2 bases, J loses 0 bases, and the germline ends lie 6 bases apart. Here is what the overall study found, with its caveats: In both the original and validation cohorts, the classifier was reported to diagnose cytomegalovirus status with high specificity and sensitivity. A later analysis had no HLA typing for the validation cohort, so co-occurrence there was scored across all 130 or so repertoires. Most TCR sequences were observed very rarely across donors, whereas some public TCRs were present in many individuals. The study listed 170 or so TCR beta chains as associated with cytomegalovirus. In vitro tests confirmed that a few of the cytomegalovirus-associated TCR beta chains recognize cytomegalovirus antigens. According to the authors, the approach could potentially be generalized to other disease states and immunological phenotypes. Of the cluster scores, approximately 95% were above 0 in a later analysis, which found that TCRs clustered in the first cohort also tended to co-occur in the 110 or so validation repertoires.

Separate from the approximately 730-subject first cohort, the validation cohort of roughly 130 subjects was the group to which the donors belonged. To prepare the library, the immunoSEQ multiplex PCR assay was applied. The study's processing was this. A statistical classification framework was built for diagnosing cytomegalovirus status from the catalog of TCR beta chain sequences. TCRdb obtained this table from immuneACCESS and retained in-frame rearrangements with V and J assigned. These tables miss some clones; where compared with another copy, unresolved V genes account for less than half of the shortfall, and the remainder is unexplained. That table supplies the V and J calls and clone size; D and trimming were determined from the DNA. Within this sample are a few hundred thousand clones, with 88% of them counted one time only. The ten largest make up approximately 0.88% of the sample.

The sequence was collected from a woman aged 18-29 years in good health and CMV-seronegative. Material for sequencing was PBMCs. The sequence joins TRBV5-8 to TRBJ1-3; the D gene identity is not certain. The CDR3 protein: CASSFGNSGNTIYF. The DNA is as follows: TGTGCCAGCAGCTTTGGCAACTCTGGAAACACCATATATTTT.